This entry is about one TCR beta chain. Per the study methods: Estimation of nucleated cell counts relied on the amplification of reference gene primers. The protocol was immunoSEQ multiplex PCR, while the TCRdb copy is restricted to in-frame clones and leaves out a portion. V, J and clone size are taken as reported in that table, and D and trimming were inferred from the DNA itself. The table records over 90,000 clones, about 88% of them present only once. This sample is drawn from a study of blood T cell repertoires in COVID-19. Study-level information: The study drew acute and convalescent COVID-19 samples from the United States, Italy and Spain. In each case, the material was cDNA or gDNA derived from T cells, B-cell-depleted T cells, or PBMCs.

The CDR3 spans 14 residues. V was trimmed by 7 bases and J by 4 bases, leaving 16 bases between them. Germline CDR1 and CDR2: ENHRY and SYGVKD. This sequence originates from a man in his forties or fifties with active or convalescent COVID-19. The chain has TRBV10-3 and TRBJ1-2; a possible D gene is TRBD1 (5 bases). Material for sequencing was peripheral blood. The CDR3 bases are TGTGCCATCACCCGGGACTTTCTGACCTATGGCTACACCTTC. Protein sequence: CAITRDFLTYGYTF.